This TCR beta chain was captured in a study of shared clonotypes between healthy human individuals. The length of the CDR3 is 15 residues. Trimming left V 5 bases short and J 4 bases short, with 14 bases between. Germline CDR1 is SEHNR and CDR2 is FQNEAQ (reference sequence). Method: immunoSEQ multiplex PCR; TCRdb's copy keeps in-frame clones and lacks some. The data contain about 490,000 clones, roughly 80% of them seen just once; the ten biggest clones take up about 13%. The sequenced sample was PBMCs. The chain carries TRBV7-9 and TRBJ1-4; D gene ambiguous. This clonotype originated in a woman aged 40 to 50 in good health. Some clones in this sample may be carry-over from other donors' samples. The CDR3 here is CASSPVKGLNEKLFF. The CDR3, as DNA: TGTGCCAGCAGCCCAGTCAAAGGCCTTAATGAAAAACTGTTTTTT.